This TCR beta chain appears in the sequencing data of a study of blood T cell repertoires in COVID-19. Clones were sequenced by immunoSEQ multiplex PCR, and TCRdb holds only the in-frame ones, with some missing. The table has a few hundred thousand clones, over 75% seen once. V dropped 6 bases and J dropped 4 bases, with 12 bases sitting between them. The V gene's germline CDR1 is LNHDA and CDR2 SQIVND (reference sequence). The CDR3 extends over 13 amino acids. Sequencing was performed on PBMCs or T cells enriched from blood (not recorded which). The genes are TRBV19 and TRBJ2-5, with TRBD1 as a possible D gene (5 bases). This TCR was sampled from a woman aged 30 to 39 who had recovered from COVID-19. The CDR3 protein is CASRASGAETQYF. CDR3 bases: TGTGCCAGTAGAGCCAGTGGGGCAGAGACCCAGTACTTC.